This is a list of T cell receptor beta chains from one sample in a study of cytomegalovirus exposure and HLA in healthy donors. Assay: immunoSEQ multiplex PCR; the TCRdb copy retains only in-frame clones and omits some. This table has 110,000 or so clones, about 12% appearing once. The sample consisted of PBMCs. Receptors were obtained from a man aged 40-49 years in good health and CMV-seropositive. The CDR3 runs from the conserved cysteine through the conserved F or W.

v_gene: TRBV29-1
CDR3aa: CSVEDLVGVISDTQYF

v_gene: TRBV21-1
CDR3aa: CASNKRGGKAYGYTF

v_gene: TRBV2
CDR3aa: CASVTGYQETQYF

v_gene: TRBV19
CDR3aa: CASSIESASGSHNEQFF

v_gene: TRBV5-5
CDR3aa: CASSSWAPRGQPQHF

v_gene: TRBV6-5
CDR3aa: CASSKTGYSYEQYF

v_gene: TRBV19
CDR3aa: CASSDRPGQNYGYTF

v_gene: TRBV29-1
CDR3aa: CSVVARGLMNTEAFF

v_gene: TRBV9
CDR3aa: CASSPPPGRGGETQYF

v_gene: TRBV6-6
CDR3aa: CASMWGEGLPDTQYF

v_gene: TRBV5-1
CDR3aa: CASSVDNFSYEQYF

v_gene: TRBV6-1
CDR3aa: CASTNFFNEQFF

v_gene: TRBV4-1
CDR3aa: CASSQEGRASWGGELFF

v_gene: TRBV19
CDR3aa: CASTKLAGSPNEQFF

v_gene: TRBV4-1
CDR3aa: CASSQEVGGGGTWRTQYF

v_gene: TRBV27
CDR3aa: CASSLRDRGPDGYTF

v_gene: TRBV7-2
CDR3aa: CASSLGVWGFNEQFF

v_gene: TRBV5-4
CDR3aa: CASSWGRLAGVGEQFF

v_gene: TRBV7-9
CDR3aa: CASSKPGQSYEQYF

v_gene: TRBV19
CDR3aa: CASSIDRSSLETQYF

v_gene: TRBV5-1
CDR3aa: CASAPQVAGSGETQYF

v_gene: TRBV11-2
CDR3aa: CASSLVGKGNSPLHF

v_gene: TRBV10-1
CDR3aa: CASSASGSNYEQYF

v_gene: TRBV29-1
CDR3aa: CSSQTRDTGEQYF

v_gene: TRBV10-2
CDR3aa: CASCSTGGSTGYTF

v_gene: TRBV7-8
CDR3aa: CASSLESRSPDTQYF

v_gene: TRBV6-6
CDR3aa: CASRSSGTSTGYEQYF

v_gene: TRBV10-3
CDR3aa: CAIKTGDWAGELFF

v_gene: TRBV7-9
CDR3aa: CASSTRQDQETQYF

v_gene: TRBV5-6
CDR3aa: CASSKPGHPTNEKLFF

v_gene: TRBV5-4
CDR3aa: CASSLAGGQGREQYF

v_gene: TRBV7-3
CDR3aa: CASSYGNSGANVLTF

v_gene: TRBV5-1
CDR3aa: CASSLDRGQDGYTF

v_gene: TRBV5-4
CDR3aa: CASSLGTGRVETQYF

v_gene: TRBV28
CDR3aa: CASSLGREAFF

v_gene: TRBV7-8
CDR3aa: CASSKRDSRAGYTF

v_gene: TRBV9
CDR3aa: CASSVGGTGSTEAFF

v_gene: TRBV27
CDR3aa: CASSPNNEKLFF

v_gene: TRBV6-6
CDR3aa: CASSLREQFDEQYF

v_gene: TRBV5-1
CDR3aa: CASSLVVGGPYNEQFF

v_gene: TRBV5-8
CDR3aa: CASNPGGLQETQYF

v_gene: TRBV5-1
CDR3aa: CASSLVAVNEQFF

v_gene: TRBV13
CDR3aa: CASSLREGTDTQYF

v_gene: TRBV15
CDR3aa: CATSRGSGTGYYEQYF

v_gene: TRBV2
CDR3aa: CASSSGRYGYTF

v_gene: TRBV5-6
CDR3aa: CASSLASLAGVYEQYF

v_gene: TRBV18
CDR3aa: CASSPAGGLKNTEAFF

v_gene: TRBV10-3
CDR3aa: CASHAEGNSYEQYF

v_gene: TRBV5-4
CDR3aa: CASSFSSTDTQYF

v_gene: TRBV30
CDR3aa: CAWSRGRGTEAFF

v_gene: TRBV5-8
CDR3aa: CASSFGDRGSETQYF